This T cell receptor (beta chain) was sequenced during a study of human T cells and chemical hapten exposure. As for the study in general: Small differences in pooled library volume mainly drove the variation in TCR yields per sample.

This clonotype was seen ten or more times. Time point defined: patch test 1, 2 weeks after DPC sensitization. Regarding treatment: therapeutic diphenylcyclopropenone sensitization with weekly scalp DPC. Researchers extracted total RNA from unfractionated whole blood. This CDR3 is 16 amino acids long. CDR1 and CDR2 from the germline V gene are KGHDR and SFDVKD. V gave up 6 bases and J gave up 3 bases; unmatched junction bases: 11. One entry per CDR3 protein, called by TCRdb with MiXCR from the RACE reads. This table has 80,000 to 100,000 distinct CDR3 sequences, 7.5% to 9.5% appearing once. Material: whole blood, obtained in connection with sensitization to the hapten diphenylcyclopropenone (DPC). The rearrangement joins TRBV24-1 to TRBJ2-3, with 7 nucleotides matching TRBD2. The receptor comes from a woman in her thirties with alopecia areata. Some clones in this sample may be carry-over from other donors' samples. The CDR3 DNA reads TGTGCCACCAGTTCTCCCCGCGTCGGGGGGACAGATACGCAGTATTTT. The encoded protein is CATSSPRVGGTDTQYF.